This paragraph covers one TCR beta chain sequence. Each CDR3 protein gets one entry after TCRdb re-called the 5' RACE reads with MiXCR. The sample shows tens of thousands of distinct CDR3 sequences, approximately 9.9% of them seen only once. This sample was taken from a study of CD8 T cells in ankylosing spondylitis. Germline values: CDR1 MDHEN, CDR2 SYDVKM. V was shortened by 3 bases and J by 6 bases, with 9 bases between the two germline ends. The CDR3 runs 13 residues. Material for sequencing was blood, either unsorted or a sorted T cell fraction (not recorded which). The chain has TRBV28 and TRBJ1-5; unclear D gene. The sequence derives from a male donor with ankylosing spondylitis or in good health (not recorded which). Here the CDR3 DNA reads TGTGCCAGCAGTTTTGAGGCTCGTCAGCCCCAGCATTTT. It is translated as CASSFEARQPQHF. Variable domain in full (rest from reference TRBV28 and TRBJ1-5): DVKVTQSSRYLVKRTGEKVFLECVQDMDHENMFWYRQDPGLGLRLIYFSYDVKMKEKGDIPEGYSVSREKKERFSLILESASTNQTSMYLCASSFEARQPQHFGDGTRLSIL.